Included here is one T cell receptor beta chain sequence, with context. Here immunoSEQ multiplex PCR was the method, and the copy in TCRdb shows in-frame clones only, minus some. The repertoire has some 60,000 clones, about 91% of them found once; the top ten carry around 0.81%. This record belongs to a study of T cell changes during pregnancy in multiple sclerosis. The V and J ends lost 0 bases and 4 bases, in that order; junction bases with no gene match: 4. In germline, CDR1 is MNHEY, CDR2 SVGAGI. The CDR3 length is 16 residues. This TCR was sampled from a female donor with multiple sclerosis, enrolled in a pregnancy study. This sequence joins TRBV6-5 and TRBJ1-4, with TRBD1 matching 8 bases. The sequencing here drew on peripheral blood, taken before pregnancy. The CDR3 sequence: CASSYSDRAGNEKLFF. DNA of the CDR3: TGTGCCAGCAGTTACTCGGACAGGGCGGGTAATGAAAAACTGTTTTTT.